Presented here are 7 T cell receptor beta chains from one specimen sequenced in a study of T cell clonality in common variable immunodeficiency. Using immunoSEQ multiplex PCR, the repertoire was profiled, and TCRdb retains in-frame clones only, with some absent. The sample is made up of 45,000 to 55,000 clones, none counted only once. Input material: peripheral blood mononuclear cells. These receptors were taken from a person between 18 and 75 years old in good health.

This clone was seen repeatedly, ten times or more. The sequence runs out 3 residues before the end of the CDR3; the remainder is reconstructed from the germline J gene. V and J are TRBV20-1 and TRBJ1-1, with D perhaps matching TRBD1 (5 bases). Trimming pared 2 bases from V and 4 bases from J, leaving 14 bases between. Per germline, CDR1 DFQATT and CDR2 SNEGSKA (reference sequence). The CDR3 contains 14 residues. CDR3 sequence: CSARKAGSITEAFF. The covered CDR3 bases are TGCAGTGCTAGAAAGGCAGGGTCCATCACTGAA.

Many counts were recorded for this clone. Coverage ceases 3 residues before the CDR3 finishes, and the germline J gene fills in the end. The chain carries TRBV20-1 and TRBJ2-5; D is ambiguous. The CDR3 is 13 residues long. Trimming took off 1 base at V and 2 bases at J, with 8 bases between the two ends. Germline V gives CDR1 DFQATT, CDR2 SNEGSKA (reference sequence). This CDR3 reads CSARVAAQETQYF. The CDR3 DNA, read in part, is TGCAGTGCTAGAGTGGCAGCGCAAGAGACC.

The table lists this clone with many counts. The read ends 3 residues shy of where the CDR3 ends; the end is completed using the germline J gene. The chain has TRBV20-1 and TRBJ1-5; D ambiguous. V shed 6 bases and J shed 2 bases, with 8 bases lying between them. The CDR3 covers 12 residues. Germline lookup yields CDR1 DFQATT and CDR2 SNEGSKA (reference sequence). Incomplete CDR3 DNA: TGCAGTGCGGTCCTAGGCAATCAGCCC. It specifies CSAVLGNQP. The entire CDR3 is CSAVLGNQPQHF.

This clone was recorded many times. The CDR3 is cut off 3 residues early in the read; its end comes from the germline J gene. The J gene is TRBJ2-1, the V gene TRBV14; 8 bases align to TRBD1. Germline loops: CDR1 SGHDN, CDR2 FVKESK. Unmatched junction bases numbered 15, after V lost 4 bases and J lost 7 bases. This CDR3 region has 17 residues. The DNA read from the CDR3 is TGTGCCAGCAGCCCTTTAAGGGGACAGGAGTTAGGGAATGAG. Translated: CASSPLRGQELGNE. The complete CDR3 protein is CASSPLRGQELGNEQFF.

This clone has a count of ten or more. The read stops 3 residues short of the end of the CDR3; the missing end is completed from the germline J gene. The gene calls are TRBV10-3 and TRBJ1-2; D call uncertain. CDR1 is ENHRY and CDR2 is SYGVKD in the germline V gene. Deletions cut 2 bases from V and 7 bases from J, with 8 bases between. CDR3 length: 12 amino acids. Here the CDR3 reads CAISEAAGGYTF. CDR3 DNA (partial): TGTGCCATCAGTGAGGCCGCGGGTGGC.

At least ten counts were recorded for this clone. The read gets to within 3 residues of the CDR3 end, and the germline J gene fills in the rest. V gene TRBV5-1 combines with J gene TRBJ1-6; the match to TRBD1 covers 8 bases. This CDR3 is built from 17 residues. Germline V gives CDR1 SGHRS, CDR2 YFSETQ. The trim removed 3 bases at V and 7 bases at J, leaving 12 bases unmatched. This chain's CDR3 is CASSYTPRQGPNSPLHF. Incomplete CDR3 DNA: TGCGCCAGCAGCTACACTCCACGACAGGGGCCAAATTCACCC.

This clone came up many times. The read terminates 3 residues before the CDR3 end, so the remaining end is supplied by the germline J gene. The chain links TRBV7-8 to TRBJ1-2; 8 positions match TRBD1. This CDR3 has 15 residues. Looked up from germline, CDR1 is SGHVS and CDR2 is FQNEAQ. Losses at the gene ends were 1 base for V and 3 bases for J; bases not matched to a gene: 4. The CDR3 is CASSLDLDRDYGYTF. The CDR3 DNA, read in part, is TGTGCCAGCAGCTTAGATCTGGACAGGGACTATGGC.